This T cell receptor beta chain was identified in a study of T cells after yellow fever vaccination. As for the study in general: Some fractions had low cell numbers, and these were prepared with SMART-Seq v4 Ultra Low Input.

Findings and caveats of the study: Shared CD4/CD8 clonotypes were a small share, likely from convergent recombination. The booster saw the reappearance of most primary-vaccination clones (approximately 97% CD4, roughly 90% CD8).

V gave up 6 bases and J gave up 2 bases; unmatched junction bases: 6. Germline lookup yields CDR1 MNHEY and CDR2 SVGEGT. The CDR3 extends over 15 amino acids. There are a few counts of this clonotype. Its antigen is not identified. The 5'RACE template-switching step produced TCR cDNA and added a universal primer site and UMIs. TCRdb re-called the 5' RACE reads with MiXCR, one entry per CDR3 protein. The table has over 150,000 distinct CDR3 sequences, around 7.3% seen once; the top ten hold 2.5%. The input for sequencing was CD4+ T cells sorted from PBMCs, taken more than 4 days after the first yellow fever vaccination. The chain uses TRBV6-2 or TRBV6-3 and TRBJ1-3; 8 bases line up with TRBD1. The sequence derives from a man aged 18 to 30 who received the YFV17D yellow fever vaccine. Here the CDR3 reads CASSRPTGAGNTIYF. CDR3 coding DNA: TGTGCCAGCAGCCGACCGACAGGGGCTGGAAACACCATATATTTT.